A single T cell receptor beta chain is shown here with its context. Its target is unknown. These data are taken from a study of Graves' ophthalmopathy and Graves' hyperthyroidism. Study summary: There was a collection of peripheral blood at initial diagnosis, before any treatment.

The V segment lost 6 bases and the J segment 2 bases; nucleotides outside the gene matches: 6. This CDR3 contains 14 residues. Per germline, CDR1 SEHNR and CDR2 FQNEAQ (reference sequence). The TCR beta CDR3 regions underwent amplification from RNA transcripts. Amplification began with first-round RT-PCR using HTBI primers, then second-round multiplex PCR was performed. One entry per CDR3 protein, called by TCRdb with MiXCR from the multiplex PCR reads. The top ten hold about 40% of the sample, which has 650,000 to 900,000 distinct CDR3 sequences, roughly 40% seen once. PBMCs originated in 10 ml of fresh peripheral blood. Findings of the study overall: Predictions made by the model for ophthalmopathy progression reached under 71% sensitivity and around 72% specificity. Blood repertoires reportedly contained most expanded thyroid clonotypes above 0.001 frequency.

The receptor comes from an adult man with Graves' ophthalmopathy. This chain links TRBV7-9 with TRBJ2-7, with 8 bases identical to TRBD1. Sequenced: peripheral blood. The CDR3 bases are TGTGCCAGCAGTATGACAGGGGCAACCTACGAGCAGTACTTC. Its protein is CASSMTGATYEQYF.